This TCR beta chain was found in a study of T cells in Graves' hyperthyroidism and ophthalmopathy (dated by TCRdb to between 2017 and 2020). Some background on the complete study: Peripheral blood samples were taken at the time of initial diagnosis, prior to any treatment. An independent validation cohort of 18 to 20 hyperthyroidism patients and about 16 patients who later progressed to ophthalmopathy tested prospective prediction of ophthalmopathy. For training and testing, the 80 to 100 patients in the discovery cohort were randomly divided in a 7:3 ratio. After sampling, hyperthyroidism patients received methimazole starting at 30 mg daily, and ophthalmopathy patients received high-dose intravenous methylprednisolone. According to the paper, TCR Vbeta CDR3 sequencing was carried out on 120 to 150 peripheral blood samples, which came from fewer than 50 ophthalmopathy, around 74 hyperthyroidism and around 17 progressor patients. To identify distinguishing TCR V-J signatures, a discovery cohort of about a hundred patients was used, comprising 43 with Graves' ophthalmopathy and around 60 with stable Graves' hyperthyroidism. Thyroid tissue and blood T-cell repertoires from about 6 Graves' hyperthyroidism patients were also compared in the study.

The TCR beta CDR3 regions were amplified from RNA transcripts. A first-round RT-PCR of the TCR CDR3 used the HTBI primer set with the Qiagen OneStep RT-PCR kit. A second multiplex PCR round built the libraries, followed by size selection and purification. Sequencing of the libraries was done on an Illumina HiSeq2000 using paired-end 100 bp reads. For the original study's pipeline: SOAPnuke was used to process the raw data, removing reads that contained adapters or uncalled bases, had a mean Phred below 15, or lacked an exact match to the constant primer or identifier. High-quality paired reads were merged using COPE v1.2.5, and each unique nucleotide sequence was defined as a clonotype. Clonotypes were aligned to IMGT TRBV, TRBD and TRBJ reference segments using MiTCR v1.1. Only V-J combinations with frequency above 0.0001, covering 99% to 99.2% of repertoires, were analysed. The TCS score was defined as the ratio of F50 (clonal expansion) to E x V (chaos), calculated using BLOSUM62-based TCRdist between CDR3 peptides within each V-J. Welch's t-statistics and random forest reduced 500 to 650 V-J features to under 15, which were used in a naive Bayes classifier (R e1071). TCRdb reworked the public reads: Q25 trimming with fastp, MiXCR clone assembly, productive beta chains retained. Under each unique CDR3 protein, matching rows form one entry showing the most common genes and DNA. The V and J calls shown here were made by TCRdb, not taken from the authors' results. The sample table contains approximately 600,000 distinct CDR3 sequences; only one count was recorded for 12% to 15% of them. The ten largest make up roughly 7% of the sample.

CDR3 length: 14 amino acids, cysteine to phenylalanine. Only the CDR3 DNA stays, 42 bases, in frame from base 1. The germline V gene (reference sequence) specifies SEHNR as CDR1 and FQNEAQ as CDR2. Deletion took 4 bases off V and 0 bases off J, with a span of 9 bases between the germline ends. On the study overall, not on this receptor specifically: In cross-validation, a model built on a 13 V-J signature told ophthalmopathy apart from stable hyperthyroidism with 85% to 90% sensitivity and 81% to 82% specificity, and in testing the same model reached 80%/75%. In validation, the model predicted progression to ophthalmopathy with around 71% sensitivity and about 72% specificity, a median of 6.5 months before onset. Sample size was not statistically predetermined, and blinding of investigators to group allocation was not performed. Most expanded thyroid clonotypes (frequency above 0.001) were also detected in blood, a finding suggesting that blood repertoires may reflect thyroid immune responses.

There are many counts of this clonotype. The clone's antigen remains unknown. Base-call qualities are not available, and no considerably larger clone is one nucleotide away. Moderately to severely active disease, a Clinical Activity Score of at least 3, a NOSPECS grade of at least 4, and a duration under 3 months were present in ophthalmopathy patients. Patients with uncontrolled infections, other autoimmune diseases, pregnancy or lactation were excluded. Diagnoses were based on clinical symptoms, serum thyroxine and TRAb, thyroid ultrasound and orbital computed tomography. PBMCs were separated from 7.5 to 10 ml of fresh peripheral blood using Ficoll-Paque density gradient centrifugation. Total RNA was extracted with Trizol reagent, and quality was checked on an Agilent 2100 Bioanalyzer.

This TCR derives from a woman between 18 and 29 years old with Graves' ophthalmopathy. The chain was built from TRBV7-9 and TRBJ1-1, with a weak D call of TRBD1 (6 bases match). The specimen sequenced was blood. The encoded CDR3 is CASSSTGMNTEAFF. The DNA is as follows: TGTGCCAGCAGCTCGACAGGTATGAACACTGAAGCTTTCTTT.